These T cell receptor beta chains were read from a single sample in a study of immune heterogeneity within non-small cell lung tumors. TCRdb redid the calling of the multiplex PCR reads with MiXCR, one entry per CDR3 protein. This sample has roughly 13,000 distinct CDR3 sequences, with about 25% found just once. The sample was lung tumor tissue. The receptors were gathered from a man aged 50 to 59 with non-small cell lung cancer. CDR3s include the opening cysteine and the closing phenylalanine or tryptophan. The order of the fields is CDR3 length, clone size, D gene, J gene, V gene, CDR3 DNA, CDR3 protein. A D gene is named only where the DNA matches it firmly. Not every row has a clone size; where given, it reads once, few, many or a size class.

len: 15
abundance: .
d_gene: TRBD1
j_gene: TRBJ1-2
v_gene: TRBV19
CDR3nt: TGTACCAGTAGTGCCCCGGGACAGGGGAACTATGGCTACACCTTC
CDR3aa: CTSSAPGQGNYGYTF

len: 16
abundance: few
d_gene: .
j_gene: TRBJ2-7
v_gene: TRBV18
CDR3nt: TGTGCCAGCTCACCGGGGGTCCGGGCCAGGGGGGACGAGCAGTACTTC
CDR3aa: CASSPGVRARGDEQYF

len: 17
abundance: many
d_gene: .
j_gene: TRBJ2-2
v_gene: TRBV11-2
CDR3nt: TGTGCCAGCAGCCCGGGGGAGTGGGCTACCAACACCGGGGAGCTGTTTTTT
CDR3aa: CASSPGEWATNTGELFF

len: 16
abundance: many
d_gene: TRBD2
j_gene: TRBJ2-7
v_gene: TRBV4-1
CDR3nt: TGCGCCAGCAGCCAAGCCCAACTAGCGGGAGTTGGTGAGCAGTACTTC
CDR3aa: CASSQAQLAGVGEQYF

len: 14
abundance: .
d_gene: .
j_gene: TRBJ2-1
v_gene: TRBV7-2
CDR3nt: TGTGCCAGCAGCTTAGCGCAGGGCTTTGGTGAGCAGTTCTTC
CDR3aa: CASSLAQGFGEQFF

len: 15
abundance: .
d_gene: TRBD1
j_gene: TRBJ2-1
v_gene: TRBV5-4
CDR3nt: TGTGCCAGCAGTCATCCGGGACAGGGGAACAATGAGCAGTTCTTC
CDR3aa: CASSHPGQGNNEQFF

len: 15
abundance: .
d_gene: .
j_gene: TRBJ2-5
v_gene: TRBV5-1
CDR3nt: TGCGCCAGCAGCCTAGACGGGACGGCAGGTGTAACCAAGTACTTC
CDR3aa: CASSLDGTAGVTKYF

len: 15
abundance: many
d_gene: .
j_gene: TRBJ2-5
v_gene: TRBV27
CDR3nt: TGTGCCAGCACCCTAGAGACGGACGGAAAAGAGACCCAGTACTTC
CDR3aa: CASTLETDGKETQYF

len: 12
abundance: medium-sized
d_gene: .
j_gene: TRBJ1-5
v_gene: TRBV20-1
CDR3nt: TGCAGTGCTAGGACATCGGGTCAGCCCCAGCATTTT
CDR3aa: CSARTSGQPQHF

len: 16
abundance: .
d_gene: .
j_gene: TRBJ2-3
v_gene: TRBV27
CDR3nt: TGTGCCAGCAGTTTATCTTACGGCGGGGACACAGATACGCAGTATTTT
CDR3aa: CASSLSYGGDTDTQYF

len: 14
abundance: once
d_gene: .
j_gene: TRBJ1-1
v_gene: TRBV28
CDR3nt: TGTGCTAGCAGTTCTACTCCCCAGAACACTGAAGCTTTCTTT
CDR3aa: CASSSTPQNTEAFF

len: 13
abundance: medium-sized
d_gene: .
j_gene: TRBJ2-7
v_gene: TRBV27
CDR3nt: TGTGCCAGCAGTTTATCTGCCACCTACGAGCAGTACTTC
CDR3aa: CASSLSATYEQYF

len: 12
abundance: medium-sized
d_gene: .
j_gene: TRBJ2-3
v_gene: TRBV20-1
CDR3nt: TGCAGTGCTAGCCTAGAGGCAGATACGCAGTATTTT
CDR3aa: CSASLEADTQYF